Listed below are T cell receptor beta chains from one sample, sequenced in a study of T cells after yellow fever vaccination. TCRdb independently ran MiXCR on the 5' RACE reads; one entry per CDR3 protein. This sample has about 330,000 distinct CDR3 sequences, with less than 9.5% found just once. Sequenced material: PBMCs, taken more than 35 days after the first yellow fever vaccination. The receptors shown here come from a man between 18 and 29 years old who received the YFV17D yellow fever vaccine. CDR3s include the opening cysteine and the closing phenylalanine or tryptophan. Fields, in order: CDR3 protein, CDR3 DNA, D gene, clone size, J gene, V gene. A D gene is named only where the DNA matches it firmly. The size field is filled for only some rows; it gives once, few, many or a size class.

CASSSGRVYGYTF TGTGCCAGCAGTTCAGGGAGGGTCTATGGCTACACCTTC - few TRBJ1-2 TRBV6-5
CASSLLAGQGVYTF TGTGCCAGCAGCCTACTTGCGGGACAGGGGGTTTACACCTTC TRBD1 few TRBJ1-2 TRBV7-6
CASSQDTGGTGGQPQHF TGCGCCAGCAGCCAAGACACCGGGGGCACAGGGGGTCAGCCCCAGCATTTT TRBD1 - TRBJ1-5 TRBV4-1
CASSLGWRGGEQFF TGTGCCAGCAGCTTAGGCTGGCGGGGTGGTGAGCAGTTCTTC - few TRBJ2-1 TRBV11-2
CASRTSHTDTQYF TGTGCCAGCCGGACTAGTCACACAGATACGCAGTATTTT TRBD2 many TRBJ2-3 TRBV5-6
CASSRSGGYTF TGCGCCAGCAGCCGGTCTGGTGGCTACACCTTC - few TRBJ1-2 TRBV4-1
CASSLWDCPTDTQYF TGTGCCAGCAGCTTGTGGGACTGCCCCACAGATACGCAGTATTTT - - TRBJ2-3 TRBV5-6
CATSRVTSGRAADTQYF TGTGCCACCAGCAGAGTCACTAGCGGGAGGGCCGCGGATACGCAGTATTTT TRBD2 - TRBJ2-3 TRBV15
CASSDRGRSTGELFF TGTGCCAGCAGCGACAGGGGTCGGAGCACCGGGGAGCTGTTTTTT TRBD1 few TRBJ2-2 TRBV2
CASSSLGGPGTEAFF TGTGCCAGCAGCTCTTTAGGGGGGCCGGGGACTGAAGCTTTCTTT - few TRBJ1-1 TRBV7-2
CASSLLAHLSTDTQYF TGTGCCAGCAGCTTACTAGCCCATCTCAGCACAGATACGCAGTATTTT - many TRBJ2-3 TRBV11-2
CASSFLGSVGANVLTF TGTGCCAGCAGTTTCCTGGGGAGTGTTGGGGCCAACGTCCTGACTTTC - - TRBJ2-6 TRBV28
CASGPLTEETQYF TGTGCCAGCGGCCCGTTAACCGAAGAGACCCAGTACTTC - - TRBJ2-5 TRBV5-4
CASSLGTTTAYEQYF TGTGCCAGCTCACTGGGGACTACCACCGCCTACGAGCAGTACTTC TRBD2 many TRBJ2-7 TRBV18
CSVGAGTSGGDTQYF TGCAGCGTTGGAGCCGGGACTAGCGGGGGAGATACGCAGTATTTT TRBD2 - TRBJ2-3 TRBV29-1
CSARPAKSGANVLTF TGCAGTGCTCGCCCGGCGAAATCTGGGGCCAACGTCCTGACTTTC - - TRBJ2-6 TRBV20-1
CASSFEGLSYNEQFF TGTGCCAGCAGCTTCGAGGGACTCTCCTACAATGAGCAGTTCTTC - few TRBJ2-1 TRBV7-9